This T cell receptor beta chain was captured by sequencing in a study of blood T cell repertoires in COVID-19. For the study at large: COVID-19 samples from acute and convalescent phases originated in the United States, Italy and Spain. In each case, the material was cDNA or gDNA derived from T cells, B-cell-depleted T cells, or PBMCs.

Original handling: For nucleated cells, counts were estimated from reference gene primer amplification. The table came from immunoSEQ multiplex PCR; TCRdb's copy has only in-frame clones and leaves some out. That table supplies the V and J calls and clone size; D and trimming were determined from the DNA. Among about 280,000 clones listed, around 87% were seen once. From germline, CDR1 is MNHEY and CDR2 SVGAGI. The CDR3 has 13 amino acids. The sample taken for sequencing was peripheral blood. The sequence derives from a woman between 45 and 65 years old who had recovered from COVID-19. The rearrangement joins TRBV6-5 to TRBJ1-1; perhaps TRBD1 as D (5 bases). Here the CDR3 DNA reads TGTGCTGCGGCGGGGGACGCTAACACTGAAGCTTTCTTT. Its translation: CAAAGDANTEAFF.